Presented here are 18 T cell receptor beta chains from one specimen sequenced in a study of blood T cell repertoires in COVID-19. Produced via immunoSEQ multiplex PCR; TCRdb's table is partial and in-frame only. The sample records about 200,000 clones, around 86% being singletons. The sequenced sample was peripheral blood. These receptors all come from a woman aged 50 to 60 with COVID-19, enrolled during active disease.

V is TRBV11-2 and J is TRBJ2-2; 7 bases align to TRBD1. V was clipped by 6 bases and J by 4 bases; unmatched bases: 5. This CDR3 contains 14 residues. Germline CDR1 reads SGHAT; CDR2 reads FQNNGV. This chain's CDR3 is CASSLDRATGELFF. DNA of the CDR3: TGTGCCAGCAGTCTCGACAGGGCCACCGGGGAGCTGTTTTTT. Full variable domain (missing parts from reference TRBV11-2 and TRBJ2-2): EAGVAQSPRYKIIEKRQSVAFWCNPISGHATLYWYQQILGQGPKLLIQFQNNGVVDDSQLPKDRFSAERLKGVDSTLKIQPAKLEDSAVYLCASSLDRATGELFFGEGSRLTVL.

The chain combines TRBV6-2 or TRBV6-3 with TRBJ2-7; TRBD1 aligns across 10 bases. Germline V gene data show CDR1 as MNHEY and CDR2 as SVGEGT. Unmatched junction bases numbered 7, after V lost 6 bases and J lost 5 bases. The CDR3 sequence is 14 residues long. The CDR3 nucleotides read TGTGCCAGCAGCCTGACAGGGGGCTACCACGAGCAGTACTTC. Amino acids: CASSLTGGYHEQYF.

This clone was observed a handful of times. The chain couples TRBV27 to TRBJ1-6, with 9 bases lining up with TRBD1. The J segment lost 14 bases and the V segment lost 3 bases, leaving 5 bases of the junction unmatched. CDR3 length equals 13 residues. Per germline, CDR1 MNHEY and CDR2 SMNVEV (reference sequence). The CDR3: CASSFGQGFALHF. CDR3 DNA sequence: TGTGCCAGCAGTTTCGGACAGGGGTTTGCCCTCCACTTT.

The rearrangement links TRBV5-1 to TRBJ1-6; D is possibly TRBD1 (5 bases). CDR3 length equals 16 residues. CDR1 is SGHRS, CDR2 YFSETQ, per germline. Trimming removed 0 bases from V and 10 bases from J, with 17 bases in between. The CDR3 nucleotides are TGCGCCAGCAGCTTGGAAGTTCCAGGGCCGGGCTCACCCCTCCACTTT. Its translation is CASSLEVPGPGSPLHF.

The chain employs TRBV6-2 or TRBV6-3 and TRBJ2-7, with 7 bases fitting TRBD2. Trimming cost V 2 bases and J 4 bases; bases outside gene matches: 5. This CDR3 spans 14 amino acids. Germline CDR1 and CDR2: MNHEY and SVGEGT. The CDR3 reads CASSYDSGSYEQYV. CDR3 sequence (DNA): TGTGCCAGCAGTTACGATAGCGGGTCATACGAGCAGTACGTC.

This clone was seen a few times. This chain uses TRBV29-1 with TRBJ1-3; tentative D call: TRBD1 (6 bases). Germline V gives CDR1 SQVTM, CDR2 ANQGSEA. V lost 0 bases to trimming and J lost 7 bases, with 13 bases between them. This CDR3 is 14 amino acids long. In DNA, the CDR3 is TGCAGCGTTGAAGATCAGCGGCAGGGGAACACCATATATTTT. This translates into CSVEDQRQGNTIYF.

Comment on this clone: This same CDR3 is encoded by further DNA sequences in the sample. The chain has TRBV19 and TRBJ2-7; weak D call: TRBD2 (6 bases). This CDR3 is 12 amino acids long. Germline CDR1 LNHDA, CDR2 SQIVND (reference sequence). V was cut by 5 bases and J by 2 bases, with 7 bases left in between. This chain's CDR3 is CASSAGTYEQYF. As DNA, the CDR3 is TGTGCCAGTAGTGCGGGAACCTACGAGCAGTACTTC.

The CDR3: CARSWGHHDKDYGYTF. CDR3 in DNA: TGTGCCAGAAGCTGGGGACATCACGATAAGGACTATGGCTACACCTTC. This chain joins TRBV5-3 and TRBJ1-2; possibly TRBD1 for D (6 bases). TRBV5-3 is reported as an ORF; its role is uncertain. CDR3 length equals 16 residues. Deletions cut 3 bases from V and 3 bases from J, with 18 bases between.

The chain couples TRBV30 to TRBJ2-3; TRBD1 matches at 8 bases. The V segment lost 0 bases and the J segment 6 bases; nucleotides outside the gene matches: 11. CDR1 and CDR2 from the germline V gene are GTSNPN and SVGIG (reference sequence). The CDR3 consists of 16 residues. CDR3 DNA: TGTGCCTGGAGTGTAGGACAGGGACTCCCTCAGGATACGCAGTATTTT. Amino acids: CAWSVGQGLPQDTQYF.

The V gene is TRBV3-1 (or the pseudogene TRBV3-2), the J gene TRBJ2-3, with D possibly TRBD2 on 5 matching bases. Trimming shortened V by 0 bases and J by 8 bases, and 12 bases separated the two germline ends. The CDR3 has 14 amino acids. The germline V gene has CDR1 LGHDT and CDR2 YNNKEL (reference sequence). CDR3 loop: CASSQDGGWSTQYF. The CDR3 DNA is TGTGCCAGCAGCCAAGATGGCGGGTGGAGTACGCAGTATTTT.

The J gene is TRBJ1-1, the V gene TRBV2; the D gene is possibly TRBD1 (5 bases). Germline lookup yields CDR1 SNHLY and CDR2 FYNNEI. Trimming stripped 1 base from V and 3 bases from J, with 12 bases between. This CDR3 is built from 15 residues. The CDR3 DNA is TGTGCCAGCAGTGAAGGCGGGGGAGCCTACACTGAAGCTTTCTTT. Its translation: CASSEGGGAYTEAFF.

This chain links TRBV9 with TRBJ1-1; 8 nucleotides match TRBD1. This CDR3 has 15 residues. CDR1 is SGDLS, CDR2 YYNGEE, per germline. Unmatched junction bases numbered 5, after V lost 3 bases and J lost 1 base. The DNA of the CDR3 is TGTGCCAGCAGCGGGCCAGGGGGCAGGAACACTGAAGCTTTCTTT. Translated, it gives CASSGPGGRNTEAFF.

V usage is TRBV10-1 and J usage is TRBJ1-4; 8 nucleotides match TRBD1. V shed 6 bases and J 3 bases; nucleotides not matched to a gene: 3. This CDR3 spans 14 amino acids. Germline lookup yields CDR1 WNHNN and CDR2 SYGVQD (reference sequence). The DNA for the CDR3 is TGCGCCAGCAGCTCGGGACAGGCTAATGAAAAACTGTTTTTT. Its protein is CASSSGQANEKLFF.

The V and J genes are TRBV7-8 and TRBJ2-5; TRBD1 aligns across 9 bases. Germline V gives CDR1 SGHVS, CDR2 FQNEAQ. J lost 5 bases, V lost 5 bases, and 12 bases had no gene match. This CDR3 spans 16 amino acids. This CDR3 is CASSRGTGLVVETQYF. The CDR3 nucleotides are TGTGCCAGCAGCCGCGGGACAGGGCTAGTTGTGGAGACCCAGTACTTC.

This chain joins TRBV24-1 and TRBJ2-1, with TRBD1 matching over 10 bases. The CDR3 sequence is 16 residues long. Germline trimming cut 8 bases from V and 3 bases from J; bases unmatched to any gene: 9. Germline V gives CDR1 KGHDR, CDR2 SFDVKD. The chain's CDR3 is CATNPGTGAYYNEQFF. DNA of the CDR3: TGTGCCACCAACCCCGGGACAGGGGCGTACTACAATGAGCAGTTCTTC.

This chain uses TRBV4-2 with TRBJ1-2; D is unclear. V lost 0 bases, J lost 4 bases, and 12 bases lay in between. Germline values: CDR1 LGHNA, CDR2 YNFKEQ. The CDR3 is made up of 15 amino acids. CDR3 sequence reads: CASSQDASLVYGYTF. The DNA of the CDR3 is TGTGCCAGCAGCCAAGATGCCAGTTTGGTCTATGGCTACACCTTC.

The chain couples TRBV7-8 to TRBJ1-2, with D perhaps TRBD1 (6 bases). The CDR3 covers 12 residues. Germline V lookup: CDR1 SGHVS, CDR2 FQNEAQ. Between the trimmed V and J ends, which lost 4 bases and 6 bases, there was a span of 9 bases. The CDR3 DNA follows: TGTGCCAGCAGCTCGTACAGGGATGGCTACACCTTC. It specifies CASSSYRDGYTF.

The genes are TRBV5-1 and TRBJ2-2; D not resolved. Germline V gives CDR1 SGHRS, CDR2 YFSETQ. The CDR3 contains 14 residues. The V and J ends lost 3 bases and 3 bases respectively, with 9 bases between them. The CDR3 region has the DNA TGCGCCAGCAGCTCGGAGCCACACACCGGGGAGCTGTTTTTT. This sequence encodes CASSSEPHTGELFF. The variable domain in full, completed from reference TRBV5-1 and TRBJ2-2, reads KAGVTQTPRYLIKTRGQQVTLSCSPISGHRSVSWYQQTPGQGLQFLFEYFSETQRNKGNFPGRFSGRQFSNSRSEMNVSTLELGDSALYLCASSSEPHTGELFFGEGSRLTVL.